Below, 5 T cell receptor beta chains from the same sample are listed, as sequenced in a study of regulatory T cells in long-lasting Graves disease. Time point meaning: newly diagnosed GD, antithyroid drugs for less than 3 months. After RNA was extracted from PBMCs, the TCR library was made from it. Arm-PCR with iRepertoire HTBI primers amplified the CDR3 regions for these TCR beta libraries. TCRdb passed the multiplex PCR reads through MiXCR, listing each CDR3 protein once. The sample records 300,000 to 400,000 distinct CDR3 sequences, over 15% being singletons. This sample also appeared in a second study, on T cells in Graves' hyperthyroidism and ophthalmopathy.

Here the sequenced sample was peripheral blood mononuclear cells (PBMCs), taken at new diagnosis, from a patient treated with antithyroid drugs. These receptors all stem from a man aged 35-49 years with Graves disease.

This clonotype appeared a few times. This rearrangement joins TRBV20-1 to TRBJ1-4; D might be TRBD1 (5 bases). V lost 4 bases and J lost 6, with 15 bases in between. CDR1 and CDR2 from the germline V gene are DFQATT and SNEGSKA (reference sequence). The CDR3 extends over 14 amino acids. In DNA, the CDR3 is TGCAGTGCTACAGGGTCGCTACCCCATGAAAAACTGTTTTTT. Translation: CSATGSLPHEKLFF.

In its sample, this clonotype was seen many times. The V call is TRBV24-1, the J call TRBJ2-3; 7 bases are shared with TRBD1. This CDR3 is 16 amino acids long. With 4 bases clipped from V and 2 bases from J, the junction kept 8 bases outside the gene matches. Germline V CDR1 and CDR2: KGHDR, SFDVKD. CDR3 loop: CATSDWTGSFTDTQYF. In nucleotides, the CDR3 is TGTGCCACCAGTGACTGGACAGGCAGTTTCACAGATACGCAGTATTTT.

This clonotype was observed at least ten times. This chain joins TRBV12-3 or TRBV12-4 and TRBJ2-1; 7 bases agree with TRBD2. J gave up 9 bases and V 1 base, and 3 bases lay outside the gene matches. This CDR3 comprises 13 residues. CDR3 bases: TGTGCCAGCAGTTTAGGGACTAGAAGTGAGCAGTTCTTC. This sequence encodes CASSLGTRSEQFF.

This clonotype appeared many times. CDR3 loop: CASSPPGAGDYEQYF. Written as DNA, the CDR3 is TGTGCCAGCAGCCCCCCAGGGGCGGGAGACTACGAGCAGTACTTC. V gene TRBV28 combines with J gene TRBJ2-7, with D possibly TRBD2 on 7 matching bases. Germline CDR1 reads MDHEN; CDR2 reads SYDVKM. This CDR3 is 15 amino acids long. V lost 6 bases, J lost 3 bases, and 18 bases lay in between.

The CDR3 nucleotides are TGCGCCAGCAGCTTGGATCCGGGACTACAAGAGACCCAGTACTTC. As protein: CASSLDPGLQETQYF. V and J are TRBV5-1 and TRBJ2-5; TRBD2 matches 7 bases. With V trimmed by 0 bases and J by 2 bases, 4 bases remained unmatched. The CDR3 totals 15 residues. Per the germline V gene, CDR1 is SGHRS and CDR2 is YFSETQ.